This entry is about one T cell receptor (beta chain). Its target is not known. V was cut by 6 bases and J by 3 bases, with 12 bases left in between. Per the germline V gene, CDR1 is MNHEY and CDR2 is SMNVEV (reference sequence). This CDR3 comprises 13 residues. The study ran its PCR with 60 Vbeta and 13 Jbeta primers. Using immunoSEQ multiplex PCR, the repertoire was profiled, and TCRdb retains in-frame clones only, with some absent. The profile covers 49,000 or so clones, with 81% appearing a single time and around 2.5% taken by the ten largest. This sample stems from a study of cytomegalovirus exposure and HLA in healthy donors. Overall study results and limits: The study recorded more than 150 TCR beta chains that were cytomegalovirus-associated. As a later analysis showed, several of the most significant clusters appeared to be linked to common viral pathogens. Reportedly, cytomegalovirus status was diagnosed with high sensitivity and specificity.

Sample: PBMCs. The chain recombines TRBV27 with TRBJ2-7; D is perhaps TRBD1 (6 bases). The clonotype was recovered from a boy between 10 and 17 years old in good health and CMV-seropositive. The CDR3 reads CASSYGTNYEQYF. In DNA form, the CDR3 reads TGTGCCAGCAGCTACGGGACAAACTACGAGCAGTACTTC.